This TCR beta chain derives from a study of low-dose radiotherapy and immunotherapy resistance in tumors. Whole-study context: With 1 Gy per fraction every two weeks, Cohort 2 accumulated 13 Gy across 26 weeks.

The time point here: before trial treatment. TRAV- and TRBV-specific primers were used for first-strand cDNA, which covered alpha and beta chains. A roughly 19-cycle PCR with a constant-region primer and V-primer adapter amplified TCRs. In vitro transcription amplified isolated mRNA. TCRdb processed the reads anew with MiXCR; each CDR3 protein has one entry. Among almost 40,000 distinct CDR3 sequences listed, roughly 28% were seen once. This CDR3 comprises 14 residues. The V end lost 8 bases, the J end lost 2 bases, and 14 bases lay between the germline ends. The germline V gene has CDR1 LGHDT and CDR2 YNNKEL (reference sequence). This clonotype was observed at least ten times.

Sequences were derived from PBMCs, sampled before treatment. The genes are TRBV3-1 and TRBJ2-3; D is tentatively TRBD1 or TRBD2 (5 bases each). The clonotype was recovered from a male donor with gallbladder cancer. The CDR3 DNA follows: TGTGCCAGCCGTCCGGGGCTAACCACAGATACGCAGTATTTT. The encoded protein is CASRPGLTTDTQYF.